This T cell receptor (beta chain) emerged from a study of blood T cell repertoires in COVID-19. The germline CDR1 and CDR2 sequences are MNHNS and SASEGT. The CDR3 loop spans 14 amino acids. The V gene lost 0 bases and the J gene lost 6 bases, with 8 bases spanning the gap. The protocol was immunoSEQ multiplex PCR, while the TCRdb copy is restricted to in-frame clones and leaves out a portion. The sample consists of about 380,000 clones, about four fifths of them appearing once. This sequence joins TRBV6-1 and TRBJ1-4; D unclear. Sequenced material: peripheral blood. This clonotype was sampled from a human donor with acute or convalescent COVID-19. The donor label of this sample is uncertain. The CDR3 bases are TGTGCCAGCAGTGAAGCGCGGGCGGATGAAAAACTGTTTTTT. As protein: CASSEARADEKLFF.